The source of this TCR beta chain is a study of shared clonotypes between healthy human individuals. The data were produced by immunoSEQ multiplex PCR, yet TCRdb's version contains in-frame clones alone and is incomplete. The profile shows some 980,000 clones, more than 75% of them singletons. Germline lookup yields CDR1 SGDLS and CDR2 YYNGEE. V was trimmed by 3 bases and J by 5 bases, leaving 12 bases between them. This CDR3 comprises 14 residues. The sequenced sample consisted of memory CD4+ T cells sorted from blood. Subset described: CD45RA-negative fraction. The TCR comes from a man between 18 and 29 years old in good health. The chain recombines TRBV9 with TRBJ2-1; D may be TRBD2 (6 bases). The CDR3 region is CASSGGADNNEQFF. The CDR3 nucleotides read TGTGCCAGCAGCGGCGGGGCCGATAACAATGAGCAGTTCTTC.